This is a list of T cell receptor beta chains from one sample in a study of post-analysis software for immune sequencing data. TCRdb redid the calling of the PCR reads with MiXCR, one entry per CDR3 protein. The sample consists of 600,000 to 750,000 distinct CDR3 sequences, over 45% of them appearing once. The sequenced sample was blood. All receptors come from a girl aged 2-10 years with multiple sclerosis. Both conserved end residues are part of each CDR3. Fields, in order: CDR3 protein, CDR3 DNA, D gene, J gene, clone size, V gene. A D gene is named only where the DNA matches it firmly. A clone size is listed for some rows: how often the clone was seen (once, few, many), or a class if it is expanded.

CASSFLLVTDTQYF | TGTGCCAGCAGCTTCCTGTTGGTAACAGATACGCAGTATTTT | NA | TRBJ2-3 | few | TRBV7-2
CASRRDGSYEQYF | TGTGCCAGCAGGCGGGACGGTTCCTACGAGCAGTACTTC | NA | TRBJ2-7 | few | TRBV6-6
CASSEATRGLAGDSSYNEQFF | TGTGCCAGCAGTGAAGCCACCCGGGGACTAGCGGGTGATAGCTCCTACAATGAGCAGTTCTTC | TRBD2 | TRBJ2-1 | NA | TRBV2
CASSLPQPSYEQYF | TGTGCCAGCAGCTTACCACAGCCCTCCTACGAGCAGTACTTC | NA | TRBJ2-7 | NA | TRBV13
CASSTPGLARHEQYF | TGTGCCAGCAGTACGCCGGGACTAGCGAGGCACGAGCAGTACTTC | TRBD2 | TRBJ2-7 | NA | TRBV12-3/TRBV12-4
CSVGLAGPGNEQFF | TGCAGCGTTGGCCTAGCGGGGCCGGGCAATGAGCAGTTCTTC | TRBD2 | TRBJ2-1 | NA | TRBV29-1
CASTPRDLGNEQFF | TGTGCCAGCACCCCTCGGGACTTAGGTAATGAGCAGTTCTTC | NA | TRBJ2-1 | NA | TRBV6-6
CASSPLGAGTNEQFF | TGTGCCAGCAGCCCTCTGGGGGCAGGTACGAATGAGCAGTTCTTC | NA | TRBJ2-1 | once | TRBV7-9
CASSTRQGHYEQYF | TGTGCCAGCAGCACCCGACAGGGCCACTACGAGCAGTACTTC | TRBD1 | TRBJ2-7 | few | TRBV5-6
CAVGGDPYEQYF | TGTGCCGTGGGAGGGGACCCCTACGAGCAGTACTTC | TRBD2 | TRBJ2-7 | NA | TRBV10-3
CASSLTQTAAGPADRFF | TGTGCCAGCAGTTTAACTCAGACAGCAGCGGGTCCGGCGGATAGGTTCTTC | NA | TRBJ2-1 | NA | TRBV27
CASSLHTGVNNQPQHF | TGTGCCAGCAGTTTACATACAGGGGTAAACAATCAGCCCCAGCATTTT | TRBD1 | TRBJ1-5 | NA | TRBV12-3/TRBV12-4
CASSLALAGDYEQFF | TGTGCCAGCAGCTTAGCGCTAGCGGGGGACTATGAGCAGTTCTTC | TRBD2 | TRBJ2-1 | NA | TRBV7-9
CASSSRQGPTYEQYF | TGTGCCAGCAGTTCCCGACAGGGGCCAACCTACGAGCAGTACTTC | TRBD1 | TRBJ2-7 | NA | TRBV27
CSARIVYEQFF | TGCAGCGCTAGAATTGTCTATGAGCAGTTCTTC | NA | TRBJ2-1 | few | TRBV20-1
CASSLQDTGELFF | TGCGCCAGCAGCTTGCAGGACACCGGGGAGCTGTTTTTT | NA | TRBJ2-2 | once | TRBV5-1